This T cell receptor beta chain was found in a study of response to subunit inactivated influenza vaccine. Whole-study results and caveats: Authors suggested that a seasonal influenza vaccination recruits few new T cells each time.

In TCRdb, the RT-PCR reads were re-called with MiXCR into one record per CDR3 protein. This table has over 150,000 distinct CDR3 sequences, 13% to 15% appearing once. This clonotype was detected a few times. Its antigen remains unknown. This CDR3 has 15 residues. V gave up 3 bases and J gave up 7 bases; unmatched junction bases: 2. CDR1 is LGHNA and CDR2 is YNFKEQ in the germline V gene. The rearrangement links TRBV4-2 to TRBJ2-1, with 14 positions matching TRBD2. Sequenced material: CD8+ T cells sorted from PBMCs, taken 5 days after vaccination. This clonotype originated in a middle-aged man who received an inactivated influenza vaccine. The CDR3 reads CASSQGLAGANEQFF. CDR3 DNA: TGTGCCAGCAGCCAGGGACTAGCGGGGGCTAATGAGCAGTTCTTC.